This T cell receptor beta chain originates from a study of T cells after yellow fever vaccination (dated by TCRdb to about 2019). For the study in its entirety: The SMART-Seq v4 Ultra Low Input RNA kit was used to prepare libraries from fractions with low cell numbers. Blood was drawn at multiple timepoints before and after primary and secondary immunization, with bulk PBMC replicates and cell subsets isolated. Two healthy male donors made up the cohort, one aged 18 to 30 years and the other aged 30 to 40 years. Bulk TCR alpha and beta repertoires were sequenced longitudinally to track T-cell clones before and after primary and booster YFV17D yellow fever vaccination.

The sequencing machine was an Illumina NovaSeq 6000. TCR cDNA was synthesized by 5'RACE template switching, through which a universal primer site and unique molecular identifiers were introduced. Priming of cDNA synthesis was performed from both the TCR alpha and TCR beta constant segments. Libraries were amplified in two PCR steps, with sample barcodes and sequencing adapters added in the second step. Sequencing of libraries was performed on Illumina HiSeq 2500 (2x100 bp) or NovaSeq (2x150 bp). The study's own analysis went as follows. Demultiplexing of reads and collapsing into UMI consensus sequences were performed with MIGEC, and V(D)J alignment was carried out with MiXCR. Vaccine-responding clonotypes were identified with edgeR using replicate PBMC samples, with FDR below 0.01 and a log2 fold change above 5 up to day 15 being required. Bulk clonotypes were assigned CD4 or CD8 identity according to which sequenced CD4 or CD8 repertoire held them at higher abundance. TCRdb passed the public sequencing reads through fastp at Q25 and MiXCR, retaining productive beta sequences. CDR3 protein sequences are deduplicated, and each keeps its most common genes and DNA. The V and J calls reflect TCRdb's pipeline rather than the authors' work. Across this sample there are more than 80,000 distinct CDR3 sequences, with about 6% seen only once. Over 40% of the sample is taken by the ten largest.

Per the germline V gene (reference sequence), SGHNT is the CDR1 and YYREEE is the CDR2. The germline V and J ends show losses of 4 bases and 2 bases respectively, and no gene match explains 10 bases of the junction. Including the terminal cysteine and phenylalanine, the CDR3 comprises 17 residues. The entry retains the CDR3 DNA only, 51 bases that are in frame from base 1. Results the study describes overall, beyond this receptor: Because only two donors were included in the study, the extent to which the findings can be generalized is limited. Computational filtering was required because FACS-sorted repertoires could contain abundant contaminating clonotypes from the bulk population. A small fraction of clonotypes showed up in both the CD4 and CD8 compartments, probably as a result of convergent recombination. Most clones expanded after primary vaccination were re-detected after the booster (96% of CD4 and 88% of CD8), suggesting broad memory maintenance. Compared with the primary T-cell response, the secondary T-cell response was weaker but faster, peaking on day 5 rather than day 15.

The sample's treatment or condition label, decoded: live attenuated yellow fever vaccine strain. PBMCs were isolated from peripheral blood using a standard Ficoll-Paque protocol. Dynabeads CD4 and CD8 positive selection kits were used to isolate CD4 and CD8 T-cell fractions. TriZol was used to extract RNA from bulk PBMCs, CD4 and CD8 fractions, and dextramer-positive and dextramer-negative fractions. This clonotype was counted a few times. The antigen this receptor binds is unknown. Base qualities are not at hand, and no much larger clone is one base apart. This receptor was identified in a man aged 18 to 29 who received the YFV17D yellow fever vaccine. Specimen: CD8+ T cells sorted from PBMCs, collected 10 days after the yellow fever booster vaccination. The chain is encoded by TRBV5-4 joined to TRBJ2-3, with 10 bases in between that match TRBD2. CDR3 loop: CASSRGPLAGDTDTQYF. The bases are TGTGCCAGCAGCCGAGGGCCTCTAGCGGGGGACACAGATACGCAGTATTTT.